This T cell receptor beta chain was found in a study of shared T cell receptors in the human thymus. Profiling relied on immunoSEQ multiplex PCR, and the TCRdb table lists in-frame clones only, not all of them. The data hold under 850,000 clones, with more than 75% observed a single time. The length of the CDR3 is 18 residues. V shed 5 bases and J shed 0 bases, with 21 bases lying between them. Germline CDR1 reads MGHDK; CDR2 reads SYGVNS. The sample also formed part of further work on human thymus T cells. That publication notes: Having corrective surgery for congenital heart defects, healthy Finnish infants were the ones who donated. Resections from corrective heart surgery provided thymus tissue. Unrelated individuals were reported by related research to share highly overlapping thymic repertoires.

The rearrangement uses TRBV25-1 and TRBJ2-3, with a weak D call TRBD2 (6 bases). The receptor was derived from a boy in the first two years of life with a congenital heart defect. Sequencing input: thymocytes. CDR3 sequence: CASSPLAWKRVSTDTQYF. As DNA, the CDR3 is TGTGCCAGCAGTCCCTTAGCGTGGAAGCGGGTTAGCACAGATACGCAGTATTTT.